The 15 T cell receptor beta chains below come from one sample, sequenced in a study of T cell responses to AZD1222 COVID-19 vaccine. TCRdb keeps only in-frame clones here, not all; method: immunoSEQ multiplex PCR. The table shows over 110,000 clones, with 80% to 95% occurring only once. The starting material was peripheral blood, obtained on day 0 of AZD1222 vaccination. The source is an adult in good health.

CDR3 coding DNA: TGTGCCAGCGGAAACGAGGGGAGCTCCTATAATTCACCCCTCCACTTT. Protein: CASGNEGSSYNSPLHF. This rearrangement joins TRBV2 to TRBJ1-6; tentative D call: TRBD1 (5 bases). The ends were cut back, 8 bases at V and 0 bases at J, with 14 bases in the middle. The germline V gene encodes CDR1 SNHLY and CDR2 FYNNEI. The CDR3 spans 16 residues.

This chain connects TRBV5-1 to TRBJ2-3; the match to TRBD1 covers 9 bases. The CDR3 covers 16 residues. V shed 5 bases and J 0 bases; nucleotides not matched to a gene: 7. Germline CDR1 reads SGHRS; CDR2 reads YFSETQ. CDR3 nucleotides: TGCGCCAGCAGTTTTGGACAGGGGTTAAGCACAGATACGCAGTATTTT. This codes for CASSFGQGLSTDTQYF.

The rearrangement links TRBV9 to TRBJ2-3; D perhaps matches TRBD1 (5 bases). The V gene's germline CDR1 is SGDLS and CDR2 YYNGEE. V was trimmed by 2 bases and J by 6 bases, leaving 10 bases between them. CDR3 length equals 13 residues. CDR3: CASSVQGADTQYF. DNA for the CDR3: TGTGCCAGCAGCGTTCAAGGGGCCGATACGCAGTATTTT. Full variable domain (outside the CDR3, taken from reference TRBV9 and TRBJ2-3): DSGVTQTPKHLITATGQRVTLRCSPRSGDLSVYWYQQSLDQGLQFLIQYYNGEERAKGNILERFSAQQFPDLHSELNLSSLELGDSALYFCASSVQGADTQYFGPGTRLTVL.

The rearrangement uses TRBV27 and TRBJ1-2, with TRBD1 matching 9 bases. This CDR3 has 13 residues. V gave up 5 bases and J gave up 8 bases; unmatched junction bases: 6. Germline CDR1 is MNHEY and CDR2 is SMNVEV (reference sequence). The CDR3 bases are TGTGCCAGCAGTGGGACAGGGTGGTGGGGCTACACCTTC. It is translated as CASSGTGWWGYTF.

As for this clone: Other DNA sequences in this sample translate to the same CDR3. V usage is TRBV30 and J usage is TRBJ2-1, with 13 positions matching TRBD2. Unmatched junction bases numbered 3, after V lost 3 bases and J lost 4 bases. The CDR3 length is 15 residues. Germline CDR1 reads GTSNPN; CDR2 reads SVGIG (reference sequence). The CDR3 sequence is CAWSVLAGGYNEQFF. The CDR3 region has the DNA TGTGCCTGGAGCGTACTAGCGGGAGGGTACAATGAGCAGTTCTTC.

The CDR3 is CASSLVARGRVNQPQHF. The CDR3 nucleotides read TGTGCCAGCAGCTTAGTGGCCCGAGGCAGGGTCAATCAGCCCCAGCATTTT. The V and J genes are TRBV7-9 and TRBJ1-5; possibly TRBD1 for D (5 bases). Germline V gives CDR1 SEHNR, CDR2 FQNEAQ (reference sequence). Trimming stripped 1 base from V and 3 bases from J, with 16 bases between. The CDR3 totals 17 residues. The full variable domain, in which reference TRBV7-9 and TRBJ1-5 provide the parts outside the CDR3, is DTGVSQNPRHKITKRGQNVTFRCDPISEHNRLYWYRQTLGQGPEFLTYFQNEAQLEKSRLLSDRFSAERPKGSFSTLEIQRTEQGDSAMYLCASSLVARGRVNQPQHFGDGTRLSIL.

The J gene is TRBJ2-1, the V gene TRBV4-1, with a possible D match to TRBD2 (7 bases). Trimming left V 4 bases short and J 9 bases short, with 22 bases between. The CDR3 has 16 residues. CDR1 and CDR2 from the germline V gene are MGHRA and YSYEKL. The CDR3 nucleotides read TGCGCCAGCAGCCTCAGGGGTGGCGGGAGTGTTGGTGAGCAGTTCTTC. This translates into CASSLRGGGSVGEQFF.

The chain carries TRBV9 and TRBJ1-1; no reliable D call. The CDR3 totals 14 residues. The V end lost 4 bases, the J end lost 5 bases, and 15 bases lay between the germline ends. CDR1 and CDR2 from the germline V gene are SGDLS and YYNGEE. The CDR3 sequence: CASSSHAAATEAFF. CDR3 in DNA: TGTGCCAGCAGCTCTCACGCCGCAGCGACTGAAGCTTTCTTT.

The rearrangement uses TRBV7-9 and TRBJ1-2; possible D gene TRBD1, 5 bases. V lost 5 bases, J lost 1 base, and 14 bases lay in between. Per the germline V gene, CDR1 is SEHNR and CDR2 is FQNEAQ (reference sequence). The CDR3 is made up of 15 amino acids. As DNA, the CDR3 is TGTGCCAGCAGCATACGGGGCAGAGGTAACTATGGCTACACCTTC. It encodes CASSIRGRGNYGYTF.

The rearrangement joins TRBV9 to TRBJ2-7, with 8 bases aligning to TRBD1. Germline CDR1 reads SGDLS; CDR2 reads YYNGEE. Trimming cost V 4 bases and J 2 bases; bases outside gene matches: 11. CDR3 length: 16 amino acids. The CDR3 DNA reads TGTGCCAGCAGCCCGGGACCCGGGACAGGAGCCTACGAGCAGTACTTC. Its translation: CASSPGPGTGAYEQYF.

V is TRBV5-4 and J is TRBJ2-5; the D call may be TRBD1 or TRBD2 (5 bases each). The V and J ends lost 4 bases and 0 bases respectively, with 16 bases between them. The CDR3 length is 16 residues. CDR1 SGHNT and CDR2 YYREEE come from the germline V gene (reference sequence). The CDR3 coding sequence is TGTGCCAGCAGCCTACCGGGACGGATGTACCAAGAGACCCAGTACTTC. Its translation: CASSLPGRMYQETQYF.

The V and J genes are TRBV9 and TRBJ1-4; D unresolved. The CDR3 is made up of 14 amino acids. Per the germline V gene, CDR1 is SGDLS and CDR2 is YYNGEE. The germline V and J ends were trimmed by 0 bases and 12 bases, with 15 bases remaining between them. The CDR3 DNA follows: TGTGCCAGCAGCGTAGGGCAGGTGGCACGCGAACTGTTTTTT. This encodes CASSVGQVARELFF.

This clone was seen once. The gene calls are TRBV18 and TRBJ2-7, with 14 bases that match TRBD2. The V and J ends lost 3 bases and 7 bases, in that order; junction bases with no gene match: 2. Germline V lookup: CDR1 KGHSH, CDR2 LQKENI. The CDR3 is made up of 14 amino acids. The CDR3 bases are TGTGCCAGCTCACCCAGACTAGCGGGGGGGGAGCAGTACTTC. Protein: CASSPRLAGGEQYF.

This clone has just one count. The V and J genes are TRBV30 and TRBJ2-7, with no clear D. Trimming took 1 base from V and 2 from J, leaving 18 bases between them. CDR3 length equals 16 residues. Germline V gives CDR1 GTSNPN, CDR2 SVGIG (reference sequence). This chain's CDR3 is CAWSGPGRKEPYEQYF. The CDR3 nucleotides read TGTGCCTGGAGTGGACCGGGCCGAAAAGAACCCTACGAGCAGTACTTC.

The chain uses TRBV5-1 and TRBJ1-2; tentatively, D is TRBD1 (6 bases). Germline-derived CDR1 and CDR2 are SGHRS and YFSETQ. V lost 2 bases, J lost 6 bases, and 11 bases lay in between. The CDR3 extends over 13 amino acids. The CDR3 loop reads CASSLQGRDGYTF. The CDR3 coding sequence is TGCGCCAGCAGCTTACAGGGTAGAGATGGCTACACCTTC. Combining the CDR3 with reference TRBV5-1 and TRBJ1-2 gives the whole variable domain KAGVTQTPRYLIKTRGQQVTLSCSPISGHRSVSWYQQTPGQGLQFLFEYFSETQRNKGNFPGRFSGRQFSNSRSEMNVSTLELGDSALYLCASSLQGRDGYTFGSGTRLTVV.